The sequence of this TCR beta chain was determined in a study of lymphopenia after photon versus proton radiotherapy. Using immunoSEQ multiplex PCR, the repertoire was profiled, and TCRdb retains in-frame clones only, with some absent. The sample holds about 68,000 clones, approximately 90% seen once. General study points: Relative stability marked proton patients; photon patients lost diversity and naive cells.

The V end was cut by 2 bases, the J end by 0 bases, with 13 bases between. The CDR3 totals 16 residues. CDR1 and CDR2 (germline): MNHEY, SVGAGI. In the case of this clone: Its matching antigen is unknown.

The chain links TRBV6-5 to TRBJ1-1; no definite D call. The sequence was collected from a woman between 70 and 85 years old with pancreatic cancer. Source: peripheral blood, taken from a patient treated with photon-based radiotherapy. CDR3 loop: CASSYVTGGLNTEAFF. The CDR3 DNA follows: TGTGCCAGCAGTTACGTAACTGGCGGGTTGAACACTGAAGCTTTCTTT.